These 24 T cell receptor beta chains originate from one sample sequenced in a study of graft-versus-host responses after intestinal transplantation (TCRdb year 2021). The sample's time point label, in plain terms: cells obtained before transplantation from donor or recipient. The receptor library was made with the immunoSEQ multiplex PCR assay. Drawn from immuneACCESS, this table holds only the in-frame rearrangements with V and J called that TCRdb kept. Clones are partly lost; checked studies trace under half to an unresolved V gene and leave the rest unexplained. This sample comprises 100,000 or so clones, about 93% of them detected only once. Over 0.15% of the sample is in the top ten clones. What these receptors recognize is not known. This sample comprised unstimulated CD4+ T cells sorted from spleen or lymph node cells, obtained before intestinal transplant. The receptors here all came from a human donor who received an intestinal transplant.

The rearrangement links TRBV11-2 to TRBJ2-7; D not resolved. This CDR3 is 13 amino acids long. Germline CDR1 and CDR2: SGHAT and FQNNGV. Trimming removed 0 bases from V and 0 bases from J, with 3 bases in between. The CDR3 loop reads CASSLDLSYEQYF. In nucleotides, the CDR3 is TGTGCCAGCAGCTTAGATCTCTCCTACGAGCAGTACTTC.

CDR3 DNA: TGCGCCAGCAGCCCTGGGACTAGCGGCGGCCTCACAGATACGCAGTATTTT. This gives the protein CASSPGTSGGLTDTQYF. This chain joins TRBV5-1 and TRBJ2-3, with 11 bases fitting TRBD2. The CDR3 is made up of 17 amino acids. Germline V CDR1 and CDR2: SGHRS, YFSETQ. V trimming: 4 bases; J trimming: 2 bases; junction bases outside the gene matches: 9.

The count of this clone is one. J is TRBJ1-6 and V is TRBV14; 7 positions agree with TRBD1. The CDR3 loop spans 16 amino acids. Germline-derived CDR1 and CDR2 are SGHDN and FVKESK. The junction had 7 bases not matched to a gene; V was cut back by 6 bases and J by 2 bases. The CDR3 nucleotides read TGTGCCAGCAGGCCTAACACAGGGGCCTATAATTCACCCCTCCACTTT. This translates into CASRPNTGAYNSPLHF.

The chain has TRBV5-1 and TRBJ1-4; 7 nucleotides match TRBD1. V lost 0 bases and J lost 0; bases outside the gene matches: 8. This CDR3 has 18 amino acids. The germline V gene encodes CDR1 SGHRS and CDR2 YFSETQ. The CDR3 coding sequence is TGCGCCAGCAGCTTGGGGGGGACCACAGGGGCAACTAATGAAAAACTGTTTTTT. Its translation is CASSLGGTTGATNEKLFF.

The chain combines TRBV6-1 with TRBJ2-3; 9 nucleotides agree with TRBD2. The germline V gene has CDR1 MNHNS and CDR2 SASEGT. V dropped 6 bases and J dropped 2; count of bases not matched to a gene: 6. The CDR3 is 15 residues long. The CDR3 loop reads CASRGIAGVTDTQYF. In DNA, the CDR3 is TGTGCCAGCAGGGGAATAGCGGGGGTCACAGATACGCAGTATTTT.

This chain uses TRBV20-1 with TRBJ1-1, with D possibly matching TRBD1 (6 bases). This CDR3 is 11 amino acids long. CDR1 is DFQATT, CDR2 SNEGSKA, per germline (reference sequence). Trimming removed 5 bases from V and 9 bases from J, with 13 bases in between. The CDR3 loop reads CSASRQAKAFF. CDR3 coding DNA: TGCAGTGCTTCCCGACAGGCCAAAGCTTTCTTT.

This rearrangement joins TRBV27 to TRBJ1-2; tentatively, D is TRBD1 (5 bases). The V and J ends lost 5 bases and 6 bases respectively, with 13 bases between them. Germline V gene lookup returns CDR1 MNHEY and CDR2 SMNVEV (reference sequence). The CDR3 length is 13 residues. The chain's CDR3 is CASSTWGGNGYTF. CDR3 in DNA: TGTGCCAGCAGTACTTGGGGGGGGAATGGCTACACCTTC.

V usage is TRBV7-2 and J usage is TRBJ2-5; TRBD1 matches 8 bases. Germline V gives CDR1 SGHTA, CDR2 FQGNSA. V lost 2 bases, J lost 5 bases, and 1 base stayed unmatched. This CDR3 comprises 13 residues. The CDR3 is CASSLNRGETQYF. CDR3 sequence (DNA): TGTGCCAGCAGCTTAAACAGGGGGGAGACCCAGTACTTC.

V usage is TRBV5-1 and J usage is TRBJ1-2, with 9 bases identical to TRBD1. The CDR3 sequence is 15 residues long. The germline V gene encodes CDR1 SGHRS and CDR2 YFSETQ. The V gene end was trimmed by 4 bases and the J gene end by 8 bases; junction bases not matched to a gene: 12. The CDR3 loop reads CASSKGQGRREGYTF. As DNA, the CDR3 is TGCGCCAGCAGCAAAGGACAGGGGCGGAGGGAAGGCTACACCTTC.

V and J are TRBV29-1 and TRBJ2-7; 7 positions agree with TRBD2. CDR1 is SQVTM and CDR2 is ANQGSEA in the germline V gene. The CDR3 is made up of 14 amino acids. Trimming removed 4 bases from V and 4 bases from J; junction bases left unmatched: 10. In DNA, the CDR3 is TGCAGCGTTGGGGGGGGGTACGGGAAATACGAGCAGTACTTC. Its translation: CSVGGGYGKYEQYF.

This chain joins TRBV7-3 and TRBJ2-3, with 8 bases matching TRBD2. V lost 5 bases to trimming and J lost 1 base; unmatched junction nucleotides: 2. Germline CDR1 is SGHTA and CDR2 is FQGTGA. The CDR3 is 14 residues long. CDR3 loop: CASSRGLGTDTQYF. CDR3 bases: TGTGCCAGCAGCCGGGGACTAGGCACAGATACGCAGTATTTT.

V gene TRBV4-3 combines with J gene TRBJ1-4; D remains ambiguous. Germline values: CDR1 LGHNA, CDR2 YSLEER. The ends were cut back, 4 bases at V and 7 bases at J, with 16 bases in the middle. CDR3 length: 15 amino acids. The CDR3 DNA reads as TGCGCCAGCAGCCCCAGCGGTTGGGGTGGTGAAAAACTGTTTTTT. Translated, it gives CASSPSGWGGEKLFF.

The chain is built from TRBV7-9 and TRBJ2-5; TRBD2 matches 11 bases. CDR3 length: 15 residues. Unmatched junction bases numbered 4, after V lost 5 bases and J lost 2 bases. Germline V lookup: CDR1 SEHNR, CDR2 FQNEAQ (reference sequence). This chain's CDR3 is CASSKIAGGQETQYF. The DNA of the CDR3 is TGTGCCAGCAGCAAGATAGCGGGAGGGCAAGAGACCCAGTACTTC.

The J gene is TRBJ2-7, the V gene TRBV7-2; no clear D gene. The length of the CDR3 is 12 residues. Per the germline V gene, CDR1 is SGHTA and CDR2 is FQGNSA. V was pared by 5 bases and J by 6 bases, with 11 bases between. The CDR3 bases are TGTGCCAGCAGCCCCTCGCGGCTCGAGCAGTACTTC. The encoded protein is CASSPSRLEQYF.

A note on this clone: Distinct nucleotide sequences in the sample also encode this CDR3. The V and J genes are TRBV6-1 and TRBJ1-5, with D tentatively TRBD1 (6 bases). Germline V gives CDR1 MNHNS, CDR2 SASEGT. V was pared by 2 bases and J by 1 base, with 6 bases between. There are 14 residues in the CDR3. CDR3: CASSERGSNQPQHF. CDR3 bases: TGTGCCAGCAGTGAAAGGGGGAGCAATCAGCCCCAGCATTTT.

J is TRBJ1-1 and V is TRBV6-1; D remains ambiguous. The CDR3 runs to 12 residues. V was trimmed by 8 bases and J by 1 base, leaving 8 bases between them. Germline V CDR1 and CDR2: MNHNS, SASEGT. CDR3 in amino acids: CASSSRNTEAFF. For the CDR3, the DNA is TGTGCCAGCTCTAGCAGGAACACTGAAGCTTTCTTT.

The genes are TRBV5-1 and TRBJ2-3, with 9 bases matching TRBD2. The CDR3 is made up of 18 amino acids. The V and J ends lost 7 bases and 0 bases, in that order; junction bases with no gene match: 15. The germline CDR1 and CDR2 sequences are SGHRS and YFSETQ. The CDR3 is CASQRGGGARGSTDTQYF. The CDR3 DNA reads TGCGCCAGCCAGAGGGGCGGGGGGGCCCGTGGGAGCACAGATACGCAGTATTTT.

Written as DNA, the CDR3 is TGTGCCAGTAGAACCGGAGGCACGAGCTCCTATAATTCACCCCTCCACTTT. It encodes CASRTGGTSSYNSPLHF. The chain recombines TRBV19 with TRBJ1-6, with D unresolved. Deletions cut 6 bases from V and 0 bases from J, with 15 bases between. The CDR3 is 17 residues long. Per the germline V gene, CDR1 is LNHDA and CDR2 is SQIVND (reference sequence).

CDR3 sequence: CASSAGQGGTDTQYF. The CDR3 bases are TGCGCCAGCAGCGCGGGACAGGGGGGGACAGATACGCAGTATTTT. This chain links TRBV5-1 with TRBJ2-3; 11 bases are shared with TRBD1. This CDR3 is built from 15 residues. Per the germline V gene, CDR1 is SGHRS and CDR2 is YFSETQ. With V trimmed by 4 bases and J by 3 bases, 4 bases remained unmatched.

The rearrangement joins TRBV7-8 to TRBJ2-3, with TRBD2 matching 7 bases. The germline CDR1 and CDR2 sequences are SGHVS and FQNEAQ. The CDR3 has 15 residues. The junction had 11 bases not matched to a gene; V was cut back by 5 bases and J by 6 bases. The CDR3 nucleotides read TGTGCCAGCAGCCTGGGGCGGCTAGCGGCTGATACGCAGTATTTT. Encoded protein: CASSLGRLAADTQYF.

V gene TRBV19 combines with J gene TRBJ2-1, with TRBD2 as a possible D gene (5 bases). Germline CDR1 LNHDA, CDR2 SQIVND (reference sequence). V was pared by 0 bases and J by 3 bases, with 12 bases between. The CDR3 contains 16 residues. DNA for the CDR3: TGTGCCAGTAGTATAGAGGCGATCGGAGGCTACAATGAGCAGTTCTTC. Amino acid sequence: CASSIEAIGGYNEQFF.

This chain links TRBV6-1 with TRBJ1-5, with D hard to call. CDR1 MNHNS and CDR2 SASEGT come from the germline V gene. Trimming took off 8 bases at V and 3 bases at J, with 14 bases between the two ends. The CDR3 is 14 amino acids. CDR3 sequence reads: CASRLAGNNQPQHF. Written as DNA, the CDR3 is TGTGCCAGCCGGCTTGCAGGCAACAATCAGCCCCAGCATTTT.

Remarks on this clone: A read error may produce the germline difference seen at one junction end. This chain uses TRBV7-6 with TRBJ1-3; tentative D call: TRBD1 (5 bases). This CDR3 has 15 amino acids. Germline CDR1 reads SGHVS; CDR2 reads FNYEAQ. The CDR3 reads CASSSIRDSRNTIYF. For the CDR3, the DNA is TGTGCCAGCAGCTCCATCCGGGACTCTAGAAACACCATATATTTT.

This chain joins TRBV19 and TRBJ2-7, with 7 bases lining up with TRBD2. V was clipped by 10 bases and J by 1 base; unmatched bases: 7. The germline V gene encodes CDR1 LNHDA and CDR2 SQIVND (reference sequence). CDR3 size: 13 residues. CDR3 coding DNA: TGTGCCACCTCCGCCGGGGGGTCCTACGAGCAGTACTTC. As protein: CATSAGGSYEQYF.